What follows are 21 T cell receptor beta chains derived from one specimen sequenced in a study of CD8 T cells in ankylosing spondylitis. TCRdb used MiXCR to reprocess the 5' RACE reads, holding one entry per CDR3 protein. The table records about 540,000 distinct CDR3 sequences, roughly an eighth of them present only once. Antigen specificity for these receptors is unknown. General observations from the study: Characteristic, it appeared, of ankylosing spondylitis blood was a TCR beta motif of several highly homologous variants.

Sequencing was performed on blood, either unsorted or a sorted T cell fraction (not recorded which). These receptors all come from a male donor with ankylosing spondylitis.

This clonotype has just a few counts. The rearrangement joins TRBV10-3 to TRBJ2-2, with TRBD2 as a possible D gene (5 bases). Trimming took off 0 bases at V and 4 bases at J, with 9 bases between the two ends. Germline values: CDR1 ENHRY, CDR2 SYGVKD. This CDR3 region has 15 residues. CDR3 sequence reads: CAISESRAPTGELFF. The DNA for the CDR3 is TGTGCCATCAGTGAGTCGAGGGCCCCCACCGGGGAGCTGTTTTTT.

V usage is TRBV2 and J usage is TRBJ2-3, with D tentatively TRBD2 (5 bases). Germline CDR1 SNHLY, CDR2 FYNNEI. The CDR3 length is 15 residues. Deletions cut 2 bases from V and 5 bases from J, with 14 bases between. The chain's CDR3 is CASSEQASWGDTQYF. The CDR3 DNA is TGTGCCAGCAGTGAACAGGCTAGCTGGGGAGATACGCAGTATTTT.

This sequence joins TRBV7-7 and TRBJ2-3; 7 bases line up with TRBD2. The CDR3 runs 15 residues. The V gene end was trimmed by 5 bases and the J gene end by 2 bases; junction bases not matched to a gene: 7. Germline-derived CDR1 and CDR2 are SSHAT and FNYEAQ (reference sequence). In DNA, the CDR3 is TGTGCCAGCAGCCAAACTAGCGTGGCCACAGATACGCAGTATTTT. As protein: CASSQTSVATDTQYF.

This clonotype was picked up a small number of times. This chain uses TRBV5-1 with TRBJ1-2, with D uncertain. CDR1 and CDR2 (germline): SGHRS, YFSETQ. Trimming removed 0 bases from V and 4 bases from J, with 10 bases in between. This CDR3 is built from 14 residues. CDR3 in amino acids: CASSLVVGSYGYTF. CDR3 DNA sequence: TGCGCCAGCAGCTTGGTGGTGGGGAGCTATGGCTACACCTTC.

There are many counts of this clonotype. CDR3 protein: CSARMRLWPGSGSDEAFF. CDR3 coding DNA: TGCAGTGCTAGAATGAGGTTGTGGCCAGGGAGTGGGAGCGATGAAGCTTTCTTT. The rearrangement links TRBV20-1 to TRBJ1-1; the D gene is possibly TRBD1 (5 bases). CDR3 size: 18 residues. Germline-derived CDR1 and CDR2 are DFQATT and SNEGSKA (reference sequence). Trimming took 2 bases from V and 7 from J, leaving 29 bases between them.

The chain links TRBV5-4 to TRBJ2-1; tentatively, D is TRBD1 (5 bases). Germline CDR1 is SGHNT and CDR2 is YYREEE (reference sequence). V dropped 4 bases and J dropped 1 base, with 9 bases sitting between them. The CDR3 is 14 residues long. As DNA, the CDR3 is TGTGCCAGCAGCGAAGACAGTTCCTACAATGAGCAGTTCTTC. Its translation is CASSEDSSYNEQFF.

This clonotype was counted only a few times. This rearrangement joins TRBV20-1 to TRBJ2-5, with no clear D. The CDR3 contains 12 residues. V was clipped by 1 base and J by 4 bases, with 7 bases between them. The germline V gene has CDR1 DFQATT and CDR2 SNEGSKA (reference sequence). The CDR3 region is CSARAARETQYF. CDR3 bases: TGCAGTGCTAGAGCAGCCCGAGAGACCCAGTACTTC.

This clonotype showed up just a few times. The CDR3 is CSAASGTASYEQYF. CDR3 bases: TGCAGTGCCGCCTCCGGGACAGCTTCCTACGAGCAGTACTTC. The chain uses TRBV20-1 and TRBJ2-7, with TRBD1 matching over 7 bases. The CDR3 covers 14 residues. Trimming took 6 bases from V and 1 from J; bases not matched to a gene: 9. Germline V gives CDR1 DFQATT, CDR2 SNEGSKA (reference sequence).

The CDR3 loop is CASSEVNSYEQYF. CDR3 nucleotide sequence: TGCGCCAGCAGTGAGGTAAACTCCTACGAGCAGTACTTC. The chain couples TRBV10-1 to TRBJ2-7; D remains ambiguous. The CDR3 has 13 residues. With 2 bases removed from V and 0 bases from J, the gap between germline ends came to 5 bases. Per germline, CDR1 WNHNN and CDR2 SYGVQD (reference sequence).

The CDR3 nucleotides are TGTGCCAGCAGCTTAACGACAGGTCCTAATGAAAAACTGTTTTTT. Protein sequence: CASSLTTGPNEKLFF. The chain has TRBV7-9 and TRBJ1-4; TRBD1 is a possible D gene (6 bases). Trimming removed 2 bases at V and 3 bases at J, with 10 bases between. From germline, CDR1 is SEHNR and CDR2 FQNEAQ (reference sequence). CDR3 length: 15 residues.

The chain has TRBV5-5 and TRBJ2-5, with D perhaps matching TRBD2 (8 bases). CDR3 length: 16 residues. V was cut by 3 bases and J by 5 bases, with 20 bases left in between. Germline CDR1 is SGHKS and CDR2 is YYEKEE (reference sequence). The CDR3 bases are TGTGCCAGCAGCTCGGGAGGGACCCAGGGGGGGGAGACCCAGTACTTC. This encodes CASSSGGTQGGETQYF.

This clonotype has only a few counts. V and J are TRBV7-2 and TRBJ2-2, with 8 bases that match TRBD2. Per the germline V gene, CDR1 is SGHTA and CDR2 is FQGNSA. V trimming: 2 bases; J trimming: 4 bases; junction bases outside the gene matches: 6. The CDR3 has 16 residues. The CDR3 bases are TGTGCCAGCAGCTTAATAGCGGGACGCCCCACCGGGGAGCTGTTTTTT. It translates to CASSLIAGRPTGELFF.

The chain carries TRBV29-1 and TRBJ2-3; D tentatively fits TRBD1 or TRBD2 (7 bases each). The CDR3 sequence is 14 residues long. Trimming stripped 8 bases from V and 1 base from J, with 16 bases between. CDR1 is SQVTM and CDR2 is ANQGSEA in the germline V gene. The CDR3 bases are TGCAGCAGCAGGGGGGGCGTGGGCACAGATACGCAGTATTTT. Amino acid sequence: CSSRGGVGTDTQYF.

The rearrangement links TRBV24-1 to TRBJ2-1, with D possibly being TRBD2 (6 bases). CDR1 and CDR2 from the germline V gene are KGHDR and SFDVKD. The ends were cut back, 3 bases at V and 4 bases at J, with 18 bases in the middle. The CDR3 has 17 amino acids. The CDR3 region is CATSDTRLVGRYNEQFF. For the CDR3, the DNA is TGTGCCACCAGTGATACCAGACTAGTTGGACGTTACAATGAGCAGTTCTTC.

The chain carries TRBV5-1 and TRBJ2-1, with 9 bases identical to TRBD2. J gave up 7 bases and V 3 bases, and 11 bases lay outside the gene matches. CDR3 length: 16 residues. Germline CDR1 is SGHRS and CDR2 is YFSETQ. CDR3 bases: TGCGCCAGCAGCTCGGCCGCCAGCGGGAGGTCGAATGAGCAGTTCTTC. It is translated as CASSSAASGRSNEQFF.

This clonotype was observed a handful of times. CDR3 coding DNA: TGCGCCAGCAGTCGGGACAGGGGGCACGATTTTGACGAGCAGTACTTC. It is translated as CASSRDRGHDFDEQYF. The J gene is TRBJ2-7, the V gene TRBV5-1; 12 bases line up with TRBD1. This CDR3 is 16 amino acids long. Germline trimming cut 5 bases from V and 5 bases from J; bases unmatched to any gene: 11. CDR1 and CDR2 (germline): SGHRS, YFSETQ.

The chain couples TRBV24-1 to TRBJ2-3, with D unresolved. V lost 2 bases and J lost 6, with 8 bases in between. Germline CDR1 KGHDR, CDR2 SFDVKD. CDR3 length equals 13 residues. CDR3 amino acids: CATSDSYRDTQYF. The CDR3 DNA is TGTGCCACCAGTGATTCGTACCGTGATACGCAGTATTTT.

The V gene is TRBV20-1, the J gene TRBJ2-7, with TRBD2 identical over 11 bases. The CDR3 runs to 14 residues. Germline CDR1 is DFQATT and CDR2 is SNEGSKA (reference sequence). J was trimmed by 5 bases and V by 3 bases; bases with no gene match: 6. CDR3 protein: CSASHSGRGDEQYF. In DNA form, the CDR3 reads TGCAGTGCTAGTCATAGCGGGAGGGGAGACGAGCAGTACTTC.

This clonotype was counted only a few times. CDR3 DNA sequence: TGCGCCAGCAGCCAAGATGAGGGGTCGTTGGGAAACACCATATATTTT. Amino acid sequence: CASSQDEGSLGNTIYF. This chain links TRBV4-1 with TRBJ1-3; D might be TRBD1 (5 bases). Trimming removed 0 bases at V and 4 bases at J, with 13 bases between. Germline-derived CDR1 and CDR2 are MGHRA and YSYEKL. This CDR3 has 16 residues.

This CDR3 is CASSWGLAGVNEQFF. In DNA form, the CDR3 reads TGCGCCAGCAGCTGGGGACTAGCGGGAGTTAATGAGCAGTTCTTC. The chain uses TRBV5-1 and TRBJ2-1; 14 bases are a match to TRBD2. The CDR3 contains 15 residues. From germline, CDR1 is SGHRS and CDR2 YFSETQ. The V segment lost 3 bases and the J segment 7 bases; nucleotides outside the gene matches: 3.

The rearrangement uses TRBV15 and TRBJ2-1; D call uncertain. Per germline, CDR1 LNHNV and CDR2 YYDKDF (reference sequence). The CDR3 is 15 residues long. The V gene lost 5 bases and the J gene lost 0 bases, with 11 bases spanning the gap. This CDR3 is CATSGRTHSYNEQFF. Written as DNA, the CDR3 is TGTGCCACCAGCGGCAGGACCCACTCCTACAATGAGCAGTTCTTC.